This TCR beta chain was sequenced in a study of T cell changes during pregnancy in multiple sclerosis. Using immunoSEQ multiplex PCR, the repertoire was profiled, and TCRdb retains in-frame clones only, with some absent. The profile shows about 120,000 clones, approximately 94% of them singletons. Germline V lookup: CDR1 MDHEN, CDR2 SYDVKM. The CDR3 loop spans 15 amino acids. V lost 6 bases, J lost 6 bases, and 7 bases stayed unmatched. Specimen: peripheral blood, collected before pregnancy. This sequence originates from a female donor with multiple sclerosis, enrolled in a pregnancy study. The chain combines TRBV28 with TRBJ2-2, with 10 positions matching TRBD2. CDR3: CASREREGLSGELFF. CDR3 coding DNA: TGTGCCAGCAGGGAGCGGGAGGGTTTGTCCGGGGAGCTGTTTTTT. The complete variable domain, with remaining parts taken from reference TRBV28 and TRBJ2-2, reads DVKVTQSSRYLVKRTGEKVFLECVQDMDHENMFWYRQDPGLGLRLIYFSYDVKMKEKGDIPEGYSVSREKKERFSLILESASTNQTSMYLCASREREGLSGELFFGEGSRLTVL.